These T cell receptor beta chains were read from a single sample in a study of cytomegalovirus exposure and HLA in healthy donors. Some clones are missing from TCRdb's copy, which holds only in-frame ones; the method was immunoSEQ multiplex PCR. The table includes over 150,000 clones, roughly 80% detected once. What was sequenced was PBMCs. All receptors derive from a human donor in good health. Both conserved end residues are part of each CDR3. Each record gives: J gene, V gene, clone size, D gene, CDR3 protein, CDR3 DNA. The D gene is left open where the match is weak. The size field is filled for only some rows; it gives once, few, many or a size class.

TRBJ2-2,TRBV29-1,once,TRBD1,CSVRQGGTGELFF,TGCAGCGTTCGACAGGGGGGGACCGGGGAGCTGTTTTTT
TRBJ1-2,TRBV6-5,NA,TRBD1,CASSYSPAGGYGYTF,TGTGCCAGCAGTTACTCCCCAGCAGGGGGCTATGGCTACACCTTC
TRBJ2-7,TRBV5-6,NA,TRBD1,CASSLAPADRAYEQYF,TGTGCCAGCAGCTTGGCCCCCGCGGACAGGGCCTACGAGCAGTACTTC
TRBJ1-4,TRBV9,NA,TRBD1,CASGSSGTGGEKLFF,TGTGCCAGCGGATCTTCCGGGACAGGGGGCGAAAAACTGTTTTTT
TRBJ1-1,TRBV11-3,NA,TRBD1,CASSLRGTVVTEAFF,TGTGCCAGCAGCTTAAGGGGGACAGTGGTAACTGAAGCTTTCTTT
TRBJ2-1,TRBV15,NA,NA,CATSRSGGGYNEQFF,TGTGCCACCAGCAGGTCCGGCGGCGGCTACAATGAGCAGTTCTTC
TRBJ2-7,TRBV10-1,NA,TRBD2,CASSAGGNEQYF,TGCGCCAGCAGTGCCGGGGGGAACGAGCAGTACTTC
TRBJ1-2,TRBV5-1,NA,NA,CASSMSGGDYGYTF,TGCGCCAGCAGCATGTCAGGAGGGGACTATGGCTACACCTTC
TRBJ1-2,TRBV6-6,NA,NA,CASSYSSTPGYGYTF,TGTGCCAGCAGTTACTCGAGTACACCCGGGTATGGCTACACCTTC
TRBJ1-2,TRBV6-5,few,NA,CASSNGRGNYGYTF,TGTGCCAGCAGCAACGGACGGGGAAACTATGGCTACACCTTC
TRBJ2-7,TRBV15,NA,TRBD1,CATSRDIGTGVPYEQYF,TGTGCCACCAGCAGAGATATCGGGACAGGGGTTCCCTACGAGCAGTACTTC
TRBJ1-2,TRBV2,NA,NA,CASSQGRGVPNYGYTF,TGTGCCAGCAGTCAGGGACGGGGGGTTCCTAACTATGGCTACACCTTC
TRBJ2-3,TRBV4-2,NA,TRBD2,CASSQQGLGESDTQYF,TGTGCCAGCAGCCAACAAGGACTAGGGGAATCAGATACGCAGTATTTT
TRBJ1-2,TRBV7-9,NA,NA,CASSLAGGNGYTF,TGTGCCAGCAGCCTTGCCGGGGGGAATGGCTACACCTTC
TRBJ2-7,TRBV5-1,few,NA,CASSPGTGYYEQYF,TGCGCCAGCAGCCCCGGGACTGGATACTACGAGCAGTACTTC
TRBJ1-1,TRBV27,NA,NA,CASSSGTPDRNTEAFF,TGTGCCAGCAGTTCCGGGACACCTGATAGGAACACTGAAGCTTTCTTT
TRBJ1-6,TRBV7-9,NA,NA,CASTTSRSSYNSPLHF,TGTGCCAGCACCACAAGCAGGTCCTCCTATAATTCACCCCTCCACTTT
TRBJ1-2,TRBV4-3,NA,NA,CASSQDHTGGHPNYGYTF,TGCGCCAGCAGCCAAGACCACACAGGTGGACACCCGAACTATGGCTACACCTTC
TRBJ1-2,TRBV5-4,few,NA,CASSLPFEASYGYTF,TGTGCCAGCAGCTTACCCTTTGAGGCGTCCTATGGCTACACCTTC
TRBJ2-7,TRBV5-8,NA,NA,CASSLGHSSYEQYF,TGTGCCAGCAGCTTGGGACACAGCTCCTACGAGCAGTACTTC
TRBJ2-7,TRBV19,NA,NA,CASSMVAGSSYEQYF,TGTGCCAGTAGTATGGTGGCGGGGAGCTCCTACGAGCAGTACTTC
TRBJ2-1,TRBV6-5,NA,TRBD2,CASSQDLAGSWKFF,TGTGCCAGCAGTCAAGACCTAGCGGGGAGTTGGAAGTTCTTC
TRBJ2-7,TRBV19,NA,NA,CASSLSPDGAYEQYF,TGTGCCAGTAGTCTATCCCCTGACGGAGCCTACGAGCAGTACTTC
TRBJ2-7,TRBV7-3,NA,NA,CASRVGQTRYEQYF,TGTGCCAGCAGGGTGGGGCAGACACGTTACGAGCAGTACTTC
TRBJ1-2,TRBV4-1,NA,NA,CASSHPYPGNYGYTF,TGCGCCAGCAGCCACCCCTACCCGGGGAACTATGGCTACACCTTC
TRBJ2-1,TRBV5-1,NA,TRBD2,CASSLNAGEPYNEQFF,TGCGCCAGCAGCTTGAATGCGGGGGAGCCCTACAATGAGCAGTTCTTC
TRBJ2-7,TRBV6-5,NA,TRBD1,CASSYSTTGDEQYF,TGTGCCAGCAGTTACTCGACGACAGGGGACGAGCAGTACTTC
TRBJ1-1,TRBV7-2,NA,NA,CASSPLERDTEAFF,TGTGCCAGCAGCCCATTGGAGCGTGACACTGAAGCTTTCTTT
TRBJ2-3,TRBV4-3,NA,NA,CASSQDLGADTQYF,TGCGCCAGCAGCCAAGATCTAGGGGCAGATACGCAGTATTTT
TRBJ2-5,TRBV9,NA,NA,CASSVVYGGGGAQETQYF,TGTGCCAGCAGCGTAGTATACGGGGGCGGGGGAGCTCAAGAGACCCAGTACTTC
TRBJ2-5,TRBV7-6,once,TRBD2,CASSSRGGVAGGLQETQYF,TGTGCCAGCAGCTCCAGGGGCGGAGTAGCGGGGGGTCTCCAAGAGACCCAGTACTTC
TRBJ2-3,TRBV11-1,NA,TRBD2,CASSFSGVSTDTQYF,TGTGCCAGCAGCTTTAGCGGGGTGAGCACAGATACGCAGTATTTT
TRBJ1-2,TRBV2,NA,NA,CATETGAPTQLPNYGYTF,TGTGCCACCGAAACAGGAGCTCCCACCCAACTTCCTAACTATGGCTACACCTTC
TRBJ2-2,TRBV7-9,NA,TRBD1,CASSLGQGAGELFF,TGTGCCAGCAGCTTGGGACAGGGGGCCGGGGAGCTGTTTTTT